Below, 32 T cell receptor beta chains from the same sample are listed, as sequenced in a study of T cell responses to AZD1222 COVID-19 vaccine. Repertoires were generated with immunoSEQ multiplex PCR, while TCRdb's copy carries only in-frame clones and drops some. The sample comprises some 150,000 clones, 85% to 95% of which are singletons, and approximately 1.5% rests with the top ten. Sequencing used peripheral blood, obtained 28 days after the second AZD1222 dose. Receptor source: an adult who received the AZD1222 COVID-19 vaccine.

CDR3 region: CATSRTPTRGGRRYEQFF. The CDR3 bases are TGTGCCACCAGCAGAACCCCCACACGGGGCGGGAGGCGGTATGAGCAGTTCTTC. This chain joins TRBV15 and TRBJ2-1, with 8 bases identical to TRBD2. Germline V gene lookup returns CDR1 LNHNV and CDR2 YYDKDF (reference sequence). The CDR3 extends over 18 amino acids. The V segment lost 2 bases and the J segment 8 bases; nucleotides outside the gene matches: 17. Full variable domain (missing parts from reference TRBV15 and TRBJ2-1): DAMVIQNPRYQVTQFGKPVTLSCSQTLNHNVMYWYQQKSSQAPKLLFHYYDKDFNNEADTPDNFQSRRPNTSFCFLDIRSPGLGDTAMYLCATSRTPTRGGRRYEQFFGPGTRLTVL.

This chain connects TRBV6-5 to TRBJ2-1, with D tentatively TRBD2 (6 bases). V was clipped by 7 bases and J by 14 bases, with 24 bases between them. Germline values: CDR1 MNHEY, CDR2 SVGAGI. CDR3 length: 14 amino acids. This CDR3 is CASTYTGSPGEKFF. CDR3 bases: TGTGCCAGCACCTACACCGGGAGCCCGGGTGAAAAGTTCTTC.

The genes are TRBV6-4 and TRBJ1-6; perhaps TRBD1 as D (6 bases). This CDR3 spans 16 amino acids. Looked up from germline, CDR1 is MRHNA and CDR2 is SNTAGT. V gave up 4 bases and J gave up 10 bases, with 20 bases separating them. CDR3 bases: TGTGCCAGCAGTGCGGGTAGTGCCAGGGGAAGATCACCCCTCCACTTT. It codes for CASSAGSARGRSPLHF.

The chain links TRBV18 to TRBJ1-1; 8 bases line up with TRBD1. With V trimmed by 6 bases and J by 5 bases, 5 bases remained unmatched. The CDR3 totals 13 residues. Germline loops: CDR1 KGHSH, CDR2 LQKENI. The CDR3 region has the DNA TGTGCCAGCTCCGACAGGGGAGATACTGAAGCTTTCTTT. Protein sequence: CASSDRGDTEAFF.

This clone was detected only once. The chain is built from TRBV19 and TRBJ1-3; 7 nucleotides agree with TRBD1. With 7 bases clipped from V and 0 bases from J, the junction kept 3 bases outside the gene matches. The CDR3 runs to 14 residues. Germline values: CDR1 LNHDA, CDR2 SQIVND (reference sequence). CDR3 sequence (DNA): TGTGCCAGTAAGGGGGCCTTCTCTGGAAACACCATATATTTT. Its protein product is CASKGAFSGNTIYF.

This clone was counted between two and nine times. The rearrangement uses TRBV9 and TRBJ2-1, with D perhaps matching TRBD2 (6 bases). The ends were cut back, 0 bases at V and 5 bases at J, with 15 bases in the middle. The CDR3 is made up of 16 amino acids. The V gene's germline CDR1 is SGDLS and CDR2 YYNGEE. CDR3: CASSVGGEVKNNEQFF. The CDR3 coding sequence is TGTGCCAGCAGCGTAGGGGGGGAAGTGAAAAACAATGAGCAGTTCTTC. Drawing the rest from reference TRBV9 and TRBJ2-1, the complete variable domain is DSGVTQTPKHLITATGQRVTLRCSPRSGDLSVYWYQQSLDQGLQFLIQYYNGEERAKGNILERFSAQQFPDLHSELNLSSLELGDSALYFCASSVGGEVKNNEQFFGPGTRLTVL.

Only a few counts were recorded for this clone. CDR3 amino acids: CASSHRSGGVTGELFF. As DNA, the CDR3 is TGTGCCAGCAGCCACCGTAGCGGGGGAGTCACCGGGGAGCTGTTTTTT. The V call is TRBV4-2, the J call TRBJ2-2, with 9 bases lining up with TRBD2. The CDR3 runs 16 residues. With V trimmed by 3 bases and J by 4 bases, 6 bases remained unmatched. CDR1 and CDR2 (germline): LGHNA, YNFKEQ.

This chain joins TRBV5-4 and TRBJ1-2; TRBD1 is a possible D gene (5 bases). There are 16 residues in the CDR3. V gave up 5 bases and J gave up 2 bases, with 19 bases separating them. Germline CDR1 reads SGHNT; CDR2 reads YYREEE (reference sequence). CDR3 loop: CASRTTDWGVNYGYTF. The CDR3 bases are TGTGCCAGCAGAACGACGGACTGGGGGGTGAACTATGGCTACACCTTC.

The chain combines TRBV2 with TRBJ1-5; no reliable D call. V was pared by 3 bases and J by 2 bases, with 8 bases between. This CDR3 comprises 14 residues. Germline V gene lookup returns CDR1 SNHLY and CDR2 FYNNEI. DNA for the CDR3: TGTGCCAGCAGTGAGATGCCGGGCAATCAGCCCCAGCATTTT. It encodes CASSEMPGNQPQHF.

V and J are TRBV11-1 and TRBJ2-3; 11 bases agree with TRBD2. Germline CDR1 and CDR2: SGHAT and FQDESV (reference sequence). This CDR3 contains 15 residues. With V trimmed by 7 bases and J by 3 bases, 6 bases remained unmatched. CDR3 protein: CASTTRLAGTDTQYF. CDR3 sequence (DNA): TGTGCCAGCACCACTAGACTAGCGGGAACAGATACGCAGTATTTT.

V is TRBV25-1 and J is TRBJ2-5; D perhaps matches TRBD2 (5 bases). Germline values: CDR1 MGHDK, CDR2 SYGVNS. The V end lost 3 bases, the J end lost 5 bases, and 13 bases lay between the germline ends. The CDR3 covers 14 residues. CDR3 amino acids: CASSDEGLGETQYF. The CDR3, as DNA: TGTGCCAGCAGTGATGAGGGTCTAGGGGAGACCCAGTACTTC.

The V gene is TRBV19, the J gene TRBJ1-5, with a possible D match to TRBD1 (5 bases). The CDR3 runs 14 residues. The germline V gene encodes CDR1 LNHDA and CDR2 SQIVND (reference sequence). V was clipped by 0 bases and J by 2 bases, with 5 bases between them. This chain's CDR3 is CASSIETGNQPQHF. DNA of the CDR3: TGTGCCAGTAGTATAGAGACAGGCAATCAGCCCCAGCATTTT.

The chain is built from TRBV9 and TRBJ1-2; possible D gene TRBD1, 5 bases. Germline CDR1 and CDR2: SGDLS and YYNGEE. The CDR3 spans 14 residues. Trimming cost V 1 base and J 8 bases, with 15 bases left between them. The CDR3 region is CASSVIMGPIGYTF. CDR3 nucleotides: TGTGCCAGCAGCGTAATTATGGGGCCCATCGGCTACACCTTC.

V gene TRBV19 combines with J gene TRBJ1-3; 7 bases fit TRBD1. V shed 4 bases and J 4 bases; nucleotides not matched to a gene: 7. CDR3 length: 15 amino acids. CDR1 and CDR2 from the germline V gene are LNHDA and SQIVND (reference sequence). The CDR3 DNA sequence: TGTGCCAGTAGTAGAACCACAGGGGCCGGAAACACCATATATTTT. Encoded protein: CASSRTTGAGNTIYF.

V is TRBV6-4 and J is TRBJ2-1, with D perhaps assigned TRBD1 or TRBD2 (6 bases each). V lost 6 bases to trimming and J lost 6 bases, with 15 bases between them. Germline V lookup: CDR1 MRHNA, CDR2 SNTAGT. The CDR3 runs 14 residues. The CDR3 DNA is TGTGCCAGCAGGGGGGGCACCGACAGCAATGAGCAGTTCTTC. Translation: CASRGGTDSNEQFF.

J is TRBJ2-7 and V is TRBV6-2 or TRBV6-3, with 12 bases lining up with TRBD2. This CDR3 has 17 amino acids. Germline-derived CDR1 and CDR2 are MNHEY and SVGEGT. V trimming: 0 bases; J trimming: 0 bases; junction bases outside the gene matches: 3. CDR3 in amino acids: CASSYSTSGRFSYEQYF. CDR3 DNA sequence: TGTGCCAGCAGTTACTCTACTAGCGGGAGGTTCTCCTACGAGCAGTACTTC.

This clone was detected a few times. The chain links TRBV7-9 to TRBJ1-5, with 9 bases lining up with TRBD1. The CDR3 totals 17 residues. The junction had 6 bases not matched to a gene; V was cut back by 3 bases and J by 0 bases. Germline CDR1 is SEHNR and CDR2 is FQNEAQ (reference sequence). CDR3 coding DNA: TGTGCCAGCAGCTTCGACAGGGGGTGGGATAGCAATCAGCCCCAGCATTTT. As protein: CASSFDRGWDSNQPQHF. Combining the CDR3 with reference TRBV7-9 and TRBJ1-5 gives the whole variable domain DTGVSQNPRHKITKRGQNVTFRCDPISEHNRLYWYRQTLGQGPEFLTYFQNEAQLEKSRLLSDRFSAERPKGSFSTLEIQRTEQGDSAMYLCASSFDRGWDSNQPQHFGDGTRLSIL.

J is TRBJ1-5 and V is TRBV4-2, with D hard to call. V shed 0 bases and J shed 5 bases, with 8 bases lying between them. Germline CDR1 LGHNA, CDR2 YNFKEQ. CDR3 length: 14 amino acids. The CDR3 DNA is TGTGCCAGCAGCCAAGACACCGGGGATCAGCCCCAGCATTTT. Its protein product is CASSQDTGDQPQHF.

A single count supports this clone. The CDR3 DNA sequence: TGTGCCAGCAGCTTATTTCCCGGGACTAGCGGGAGCCATGAGCAGTTCTTC. This sequence encodes CASSLFPGTSGSHEQFF. The chain employs TRBV7-8 and TRBJ2-1, with TRBD2 matching 14 bases. This CDR3 is built from 17 residues. Germline V gene sequence: CDR1 SGHVS, CDR2 FQNEAQ. The junction had 8 bases not matched to a gene; V was cut back by 2 bases and J by 8 bases.

The J gene is TRBJ1-2, the V gene TRBV7-6; D gene unclear. V was shortened by 5 bases and J by 8 bases, with 21 bases between the two germline ends. CDR1 is SGHVS, CDR2 FNYEAQ, per germline. The CDR3 is 15 residues long. CDR3 in amino acids: CASSPTPTLPVGYTF. The CDR3, as DNA: TGTGCCAGCAGCCCAACTCCCACCCTTCCGGTAGGCTACACCTTC.

This clone was seen a single time. V usage is TRBV7-9 and J usage is TRBJ1-2; D not certain. This CDR3 spans 15 amino acids. Trimming shortened V by 2 bases and J by 1 base, and 11 bases separated the two germline ends. CDR1 and CDR2 from the germline V gene are SEHNR and FQNEAQ (reference sequence). The CDR3 nucleotides are TGTGCCAGCAGCTTATCAAGTCCATATAACTATGGCTACACCTTC. This codes for CASSLSSPYNYGYTF.

About this clone: Other DNA sequences within the sample encode an identical CDR3. The genes are TRBV28 and TRBJ1-5; no firm D call. Trimming removed 6 bases at V and 0 bases at J, with 6 bases between. From germline, CDR1 is MDHEN and CDR2 SYDVKM. CDR3 length: 13 residues. The CDR3 DNA reads TGTGCCAGCAGGTTGGATAGCAATCAGCCCCAGCATTTT. It specifies CASRLDSNQPQHF.

The chain joins TRBV19 to TRBJ1-1; TRBD1 is a possible D gene (5 bases). Germline CDR1 LNHDA, CDR2 SQIVND (reference sequence). V dropped 5 bases and J dropped 5 bases, with 12 bases sitting between them. The CDR3 contains 13 residues. CDR3 amino acids: CASSFVWGTEAFF. CDR3 DNA: TGTGCCAGTAGTTTTGTATGGGGGACTGAAGCTTTCTTT.

The CDR3 reads CSASRGESYEQYF. The DNA for the CDR3 is TGCAGTGCTAGTCGGGGGGAGTCGTACGAGCAGTACTTC. This chain links TRBV20-1 with TRBJ2-7; 7 bases are a match to TRBD2. Germline values: CDR1 DFQATT, CDR2 SNEGSKA (reference sequence). This CDR3 is built from 13 residues. The trim removed 3 bases at V and 4 bases at J, leaving 6 bases unmatched.

This rearrangement joins TRBV10-3 to TRBJ2-3, with TRBD1 as a possible D gene (7 bases). Trimming removed 6 bases at V and 6 bases at J, with 16 bases between. Germline CDR1 and CDR2: ENHRY and SYGVKD. The CDR3 length is 14 residues. CDR3 protein: CAISRGDSGDTQYF. CDR3 DNA: TGTGCCATCAGCAGGGGGGACTCCGGGGATACGCAGTATTTT.

In DNA, the CDR3 is TGCGCCAGCAGCCAGGTCCCCTTGGCAGCCACTTACAATGAGCAGTTCTTC. Its translation is CASSQVPLAATYNEQFF. The chain uses TRBV5-1 and TRBJ2-1, with D unclear. V dropped 4 bases and J dropped 4 bases, with 21 bases sitting between them. The V gene's germline CDR1 is SGHRS and CDR2 YFSETQ. The length of the CDR3 is 17 residues.

This chain uses TRBV19 with TRBJ1-2; TRBD1 agrees at 10 bases. Germline CDR1 and CDR2: LNHDA and SQIVND (reference sequence). This CDR3 region has 16 residues. V gave up 5 bases and J gave up 2 bases; unmatched junction bases: 8. For the CDR3, the DNA is TGTGCCAGTAGTGGACGACAGGGGGCGCGAAACTATGGCTACACCTTC. Translation: CASSGRQGARNYGYTF.

About this clone: The junction and the germline gene differ at one end; a read error may be behind it. J is TRBJ1-2 and V is TRBV2; the match to TRBD1 covers 8 bases. The CDR3 is 15 amino acids. From germline, CDR1 is SNHLY and CDR2 FYNNEI. CDR3 in amino acids: CASREDRGRNYGYTF. CDR3 DNA sequence: TGTGCCAGCAGGGAAGACAGGGGTCGTAACTATGGCTACACCTTC. Combining the CDR3 with reference TRBV2 and TRBJ1-2 gives the whole variable domain EPEVTQTPSHQVTQMGQEVILRCVPISNHLYFYWYRQILGQKVEFLVSFYNNEISEKSEIFDDQFSVERPDGSNFTLKIRSTKLEDSAMYFCASREDRGRNYGYTFGSGTRLTVV.

V is TRBV18 and J is TRBJ2-5, with 7 bases fitting TRBD1. The V segment lost 2 bases and the J segment 2 bases; nucleotides outside the gene matches: 5. This CDR3 has 15 residues. From germline, CDR1 is KGHSH and CDR2 LQKENI. The CDR3 is CASSPTGVSQETQYF. Here the CDR3 DNA reads TGTGCCAGCTCACCAACAGGGGTGAGTCAAGAGACCCAGTACTTC.

This clone showed up just once. This sequence joins TRBV27 and TRBJ2-7; a weak D match, TRBD1 (6 bases). Per germline, CDR1 MNHEY and CDR2 SMNVEV (reference sequence). The CDR3 sequence is 15 residues long. Trimming left V 5 bases short and J 4 bases short, with 18 bases between. The CDR3 loop reads CASSPRDTKFYEQYF. The CDR3 region has the DNA TGTGCCAGCAGTCCCCGGGACACAAAATTTTACGAGCAGTACTTC.

The CDR3 sequence is CSASFGVVSSYEQYF. The DNA of the CDR3 is TGCAGTGCTAGTTTTGGTGTTGTCAGCTCCTACGAGCAGTACTTC. The chain couples TRBV20-1 to TRBJ2-7; D gene ambiguous. Germline V gene data show CDR1 as DFQATT and CDR2 as SNEGSKA (reference sequence). This CDR3 has 15 residues. Trimming shortened V by 3 bases and J by 0 bases, and 15 bases separated the two germline ends.

The V call is TRBV28, the J call TRBJ1-1; a weak D match, TRBD1 (5 bases). Germline V gene lookup returns CDR1 MDHEN and CDR2 SYDVKM. The CDR3 has 14 amino acids. V lost 3 bases to trimming and J lost 3 bases, with 11 bases between them. The CDR3 DNA follows: TGTGCCAGCAGTTTTGGGGGGATAGACACTGAAGCTTTCTTT. Protein sequence: CASSFGGIDTEAFF.